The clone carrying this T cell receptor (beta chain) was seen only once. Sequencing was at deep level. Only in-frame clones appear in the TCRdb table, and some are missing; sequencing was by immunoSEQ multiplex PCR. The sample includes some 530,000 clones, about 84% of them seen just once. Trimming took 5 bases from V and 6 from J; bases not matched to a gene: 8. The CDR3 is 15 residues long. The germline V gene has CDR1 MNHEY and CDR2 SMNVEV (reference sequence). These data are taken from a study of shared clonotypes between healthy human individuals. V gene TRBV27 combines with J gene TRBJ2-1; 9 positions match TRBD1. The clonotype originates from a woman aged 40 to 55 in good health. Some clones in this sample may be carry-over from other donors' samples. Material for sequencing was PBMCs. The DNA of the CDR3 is TGTGCCAGCAGTCCCAACAGGGGGCTGGTCAATGAGCAGTTCTTC. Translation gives CASSPNRGLVNEQFF.